This T cell receptor beta chain was captured by sequencing in a study of blood T cell repertoires in COVID-19. Study details: From the United States, Italy and Spain came samples of acute and convalescent COVID-19.

Authors' processing steps: Estimated nucleated cell counts came from reference gene primer amplification. Repertoires were generated with immunoSEQ multiplex PCR, while TCRdb's copy carries only in-frame clones and drops some. D and trimming were read from the DNA, whereas the V and J calls and clone size are those reported in that table. This table has 330,000 or so clones, approximately 90% appearing once. This CDR3 is built from 15 residues. The V gene end was trimmed by 4 bases and the J gene end by 0 bases; junction bases not matched to a gene: 3. CDR1 and CDR2 (germline): MDHEN, SYDVKM. This chain links TRBV28 with TRBJ1-3; 7 bases fit TRBD1. This sequence originates from a man aged 25-45 years with COVID-19, enrolled during active disease. The specimen sequenced was peripheral blood. Written as DNA, the CDR3 is TGTGCCAGCAGTTCGGGACAGTTCTCTGGAAACACCATATATTTT. Amino acids: CASSSGQFSGNTIYF. Looking up the rest from reference TRBV28 and TRBJ1-3 gives the full variable domain: DVKVTQSSRYLVKRTGEKVFLECVQDMDHENMFWYRQDPGLGLRLIYFSYDVKMKEKGDIPEGYSVSREKKERFSLILESASTNQTSMYLCASSSGQFSGNTIYFGEGSWLTVV.